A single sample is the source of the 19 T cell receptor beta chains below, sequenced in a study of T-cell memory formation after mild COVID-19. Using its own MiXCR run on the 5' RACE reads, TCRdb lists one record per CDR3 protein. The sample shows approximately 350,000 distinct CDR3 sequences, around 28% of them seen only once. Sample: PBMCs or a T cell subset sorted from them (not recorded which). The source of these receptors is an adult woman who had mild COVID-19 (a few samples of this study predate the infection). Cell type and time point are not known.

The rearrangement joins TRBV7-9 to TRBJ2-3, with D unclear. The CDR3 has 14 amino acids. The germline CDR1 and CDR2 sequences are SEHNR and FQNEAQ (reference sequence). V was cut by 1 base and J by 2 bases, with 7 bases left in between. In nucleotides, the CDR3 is TGTGCCAGCAGCTTAGACAGTAACACAGATACGCAGTATTTT. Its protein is CASSLDSNTDTQYF.

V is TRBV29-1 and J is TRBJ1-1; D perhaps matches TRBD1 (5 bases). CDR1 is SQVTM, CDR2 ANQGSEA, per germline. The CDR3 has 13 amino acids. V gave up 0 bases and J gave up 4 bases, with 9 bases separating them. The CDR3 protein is CSVEDLGGTEAFF. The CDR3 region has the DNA TGCAGCGTTGAAGATCTTGGGGGCACTGAAGCTTTCTTT.

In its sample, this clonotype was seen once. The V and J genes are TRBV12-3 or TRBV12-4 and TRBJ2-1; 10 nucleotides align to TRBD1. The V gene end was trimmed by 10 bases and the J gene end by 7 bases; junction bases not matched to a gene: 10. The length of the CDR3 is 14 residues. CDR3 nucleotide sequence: TGTGCCACCGACGCCGGGACAGGGGATAATGAGCAGTTCTTC. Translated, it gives CATDAGTGDNEQFF.

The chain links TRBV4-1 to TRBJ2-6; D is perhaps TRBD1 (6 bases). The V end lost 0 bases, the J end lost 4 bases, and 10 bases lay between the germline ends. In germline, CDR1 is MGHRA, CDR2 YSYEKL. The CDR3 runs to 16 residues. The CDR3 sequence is CASSQDTGSGANVLTF. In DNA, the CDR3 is TGCGCCAGCAGCCAAGATACAGGGTCAGGGGCCAACGTCCTGACTTTC.

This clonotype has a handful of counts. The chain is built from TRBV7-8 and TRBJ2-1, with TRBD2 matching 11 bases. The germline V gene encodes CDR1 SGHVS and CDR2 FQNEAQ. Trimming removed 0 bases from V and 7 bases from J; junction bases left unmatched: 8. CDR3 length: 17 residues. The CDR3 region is CASSLALPGLAANEQFF. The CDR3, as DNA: TGTGCCAGCAGCTTAGCGTTGCCGGGACTAGCGGCTAATGAGCAGTTCTTC. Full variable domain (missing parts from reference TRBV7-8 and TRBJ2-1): GAGVSQSPRYKVAKRGQDVALRCDPISGHVSLFWYQQALGQGPEFLTYFQNEAQLDKSGLPSDRFFAERPEGSVSTLKIQRTQQEDSAVYLCASSLALPGLAANEQFFGPGTRLTVL.

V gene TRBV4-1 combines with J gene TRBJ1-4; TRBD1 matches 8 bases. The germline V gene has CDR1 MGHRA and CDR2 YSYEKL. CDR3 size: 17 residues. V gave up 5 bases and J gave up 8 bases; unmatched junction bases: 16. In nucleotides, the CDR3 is TGCGCCAGCAGCTACCGTTTTCAAGGACAGGGTTTCGAAAAACTGTTTTTT. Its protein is CASSYRFQGQGFEKLFF.

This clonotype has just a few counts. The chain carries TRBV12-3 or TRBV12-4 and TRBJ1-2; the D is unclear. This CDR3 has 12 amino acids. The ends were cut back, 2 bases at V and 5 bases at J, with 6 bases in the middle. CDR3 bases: TGTGCCAGCAGTTTATGGGCTTATGGCTACACCTTC. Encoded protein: CASSLWAYGYTF.

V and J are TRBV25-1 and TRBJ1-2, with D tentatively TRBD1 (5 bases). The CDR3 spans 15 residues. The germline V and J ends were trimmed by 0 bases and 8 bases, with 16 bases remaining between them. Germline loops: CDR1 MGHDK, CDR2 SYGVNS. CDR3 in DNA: TGTGCCAGCAGTGAATATTCGTCAGGGTCAAACGGCTACACCTTC. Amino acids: CASSEYSSGSNGYTF.

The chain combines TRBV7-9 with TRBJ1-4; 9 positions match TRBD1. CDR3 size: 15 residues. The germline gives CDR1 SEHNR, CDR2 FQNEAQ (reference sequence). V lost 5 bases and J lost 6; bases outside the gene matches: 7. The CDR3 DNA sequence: TGTGCCAGCAGCGGATGGGACAGGGTCGATGAAAAACTGTTTTTT. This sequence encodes CASSGWDRVDEKLFF.

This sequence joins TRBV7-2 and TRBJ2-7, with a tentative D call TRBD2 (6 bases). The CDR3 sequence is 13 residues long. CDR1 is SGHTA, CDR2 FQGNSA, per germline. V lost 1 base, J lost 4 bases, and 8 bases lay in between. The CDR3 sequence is CASSLGGNYEQYF. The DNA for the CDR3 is TGTGCCAGCAGCTTAGGCGGGAATTACGAGCAGTACTTC.

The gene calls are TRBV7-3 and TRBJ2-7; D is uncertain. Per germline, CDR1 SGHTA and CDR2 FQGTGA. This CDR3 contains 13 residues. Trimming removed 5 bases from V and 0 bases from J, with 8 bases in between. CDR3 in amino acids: CASSPESSYEQYF. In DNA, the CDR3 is TGTGCCAGCAGCCCCGAGAGCTCCTACGAGCAGTACTTC.

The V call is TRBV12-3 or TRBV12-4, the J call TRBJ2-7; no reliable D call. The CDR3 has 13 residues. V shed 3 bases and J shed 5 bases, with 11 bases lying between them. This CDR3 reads CASSLWIWDEQYF. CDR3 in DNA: TGTGCCAGCAGTTTGTGGATCTGGGACGAGCAGTACTTC.

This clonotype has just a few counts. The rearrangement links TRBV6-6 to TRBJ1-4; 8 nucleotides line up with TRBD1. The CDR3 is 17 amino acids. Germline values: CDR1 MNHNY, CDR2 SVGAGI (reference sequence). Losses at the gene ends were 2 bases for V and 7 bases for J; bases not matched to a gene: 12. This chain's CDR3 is CASSYTQGARFGEKLFF. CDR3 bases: TGTGCCAGCAGTTACACCCAGGGGGCAAGATTCGGTGAAAAACTGTTTTTT.

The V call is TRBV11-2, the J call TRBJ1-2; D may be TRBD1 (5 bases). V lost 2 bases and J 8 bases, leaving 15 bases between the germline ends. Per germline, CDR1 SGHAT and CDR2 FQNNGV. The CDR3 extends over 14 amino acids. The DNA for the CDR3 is TGTGCCAGCAGCTTATCGGCAGGGCGGGAGGGCTACACCTTC. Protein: CASSLSAGREGYTF.

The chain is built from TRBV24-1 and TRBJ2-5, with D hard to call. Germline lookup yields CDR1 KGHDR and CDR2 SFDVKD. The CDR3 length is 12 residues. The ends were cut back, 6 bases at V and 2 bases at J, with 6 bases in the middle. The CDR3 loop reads CATSSLQETQYF. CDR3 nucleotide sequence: TGTGCCACCAGTTCCCTTCAAGAGACCCAGTACTTC.

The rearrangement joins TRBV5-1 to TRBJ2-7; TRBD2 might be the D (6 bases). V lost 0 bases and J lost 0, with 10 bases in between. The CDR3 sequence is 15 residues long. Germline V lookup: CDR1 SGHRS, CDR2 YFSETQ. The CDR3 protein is CASSLGGVSSYEQYF. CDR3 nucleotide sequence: TGCGCCAGCAGCTTGGGGGGGGTGTCCTCCTACGAGCAGTACTTC. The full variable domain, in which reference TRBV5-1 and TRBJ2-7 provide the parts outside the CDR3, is KAGVTQTPRYLIKTRGQQVTLSCSPISGHRSVSWYQQTPGQGLQFLFEYFSETQRNKGNFPGRFSGRQFSNSRSEMNVSTLELGDSALYLCASSLGGVSSYEQYFGPGTRLTVT.

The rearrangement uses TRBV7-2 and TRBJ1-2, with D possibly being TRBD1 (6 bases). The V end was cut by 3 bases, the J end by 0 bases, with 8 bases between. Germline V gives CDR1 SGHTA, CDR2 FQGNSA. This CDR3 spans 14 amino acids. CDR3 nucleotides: TGTGCCAGCAGCTTCAACAGGGCTAACTATGGCTACACCTTC. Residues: CASSFNRANYGYTF.

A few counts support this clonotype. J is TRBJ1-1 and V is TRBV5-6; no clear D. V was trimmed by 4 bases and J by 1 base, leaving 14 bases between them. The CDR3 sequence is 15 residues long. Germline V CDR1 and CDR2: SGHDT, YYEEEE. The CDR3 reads CASSRRRFENTEAFF. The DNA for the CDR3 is TGTGCCAGCAGCCGCAGGAGATTCGAGAACACTGAAGCTTTCTTT.

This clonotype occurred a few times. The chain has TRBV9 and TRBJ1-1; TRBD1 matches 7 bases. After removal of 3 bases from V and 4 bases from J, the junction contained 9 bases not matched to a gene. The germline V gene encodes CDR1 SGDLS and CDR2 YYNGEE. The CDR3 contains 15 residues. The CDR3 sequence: CASSAKTGLVTEAFF. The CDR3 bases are TGTGCCAGCAGCGCGAAGACAGGGTTGGTCACTGAAGCTTTCTTT.